This TCR beta chain was observed in a study of human T cells and chemical hapten exposure. Study findings and constraints: No alteration of TCRs above 1 in 1000 frequency was seen with DPC sensitization. It should be noted that donors had alopecia, so their immune response may differ from healthy people's.

TCRdb called the RACE reads again in MiXCR, with one record for every CDR3 protein. Of under 400,000 distinct CDR3 sequences listed, approximately 5.1% are singletons. Worth noting for this clonotype: Antigen specificity is unknown.

Time point given: pre-sensitization, week 0. Sample treatment: therapeutic diphenylcyclopropenone sensitization with weekly scalp DPC. Prior to each patch test being applied, blood was drawn. Alopecia patients, 18 to 70 years old and DPC-suitable, served as donors. The CDR3 consists of 14 residues. The germline V gene encodes CDR1 SQVTM and CDR2 ANQGSEA. Trimming at V came to 3 bases and at J to 6 bases, leaving 4 bases not matched to a gene. The chain is built from TRBV29-1 and TRBJ1-5; 11 bases are shared with TRBD1. The receptor was derived from a woman aged 45-59 years with alopecia areata. Some clones in this sample may be carry-over from other donors' samples. Specimen: whole blood, collected in connection with sensitization to the hapten diphenylcyclopropenone (DPC). CDR3 DNA: TGCAGCGTTGAGGACAGGGGGCGAGGTCAGCCCCAGCATTTT. This codes for CSVEDRGRGQPQHF.